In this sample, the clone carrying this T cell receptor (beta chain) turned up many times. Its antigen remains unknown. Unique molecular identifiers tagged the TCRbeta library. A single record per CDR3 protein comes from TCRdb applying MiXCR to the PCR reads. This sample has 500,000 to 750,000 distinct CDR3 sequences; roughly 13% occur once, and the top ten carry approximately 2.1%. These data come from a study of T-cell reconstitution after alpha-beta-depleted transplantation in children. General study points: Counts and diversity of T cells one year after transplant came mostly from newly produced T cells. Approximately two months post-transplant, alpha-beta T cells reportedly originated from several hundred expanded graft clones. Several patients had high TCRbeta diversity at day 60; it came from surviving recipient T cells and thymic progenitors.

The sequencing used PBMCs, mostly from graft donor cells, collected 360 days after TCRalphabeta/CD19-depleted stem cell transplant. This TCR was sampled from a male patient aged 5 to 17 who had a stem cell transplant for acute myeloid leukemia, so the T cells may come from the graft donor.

The chain's CDR3 is CASRGTATLGDTQYF. DNA of the CDR3: TGTGCCAGCAGAGGGACAGCCACATTGGGAGATACGCAGTATTTT. The chain has TRBV9 and TRBJ2-3; 7 positions match TRBD1. The CDR3 is made up of 15 amino acids. V shed 5 bases and J 5 bases; nucleotides not matched to a gene: 11. The germline gives CDR1 SGDLS, CDR2 YYNGEE. Looking up the rest from reference TRBV9 and TRBJ2-3 gives the full variable domain: DSGVTQTPKHLITATGQRVTLRCSPRSGDLSVYWYQQSLDQGLQFLIQYYNGEERAKGNILERFSAQQFPDLHSELNLSSLELGDSALYFCASRGTATLGDTQYFGPGTRLTVL.